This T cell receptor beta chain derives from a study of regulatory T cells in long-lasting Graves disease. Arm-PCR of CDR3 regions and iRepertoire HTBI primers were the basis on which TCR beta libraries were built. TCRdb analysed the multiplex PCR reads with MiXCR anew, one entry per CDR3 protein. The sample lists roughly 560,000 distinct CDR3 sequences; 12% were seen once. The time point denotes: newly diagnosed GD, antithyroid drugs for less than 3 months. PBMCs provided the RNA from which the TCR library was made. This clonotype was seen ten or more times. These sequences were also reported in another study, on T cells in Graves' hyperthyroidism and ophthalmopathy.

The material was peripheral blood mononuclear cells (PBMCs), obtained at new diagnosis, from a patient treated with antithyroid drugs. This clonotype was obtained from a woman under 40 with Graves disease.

The CDR3 sequence: CASSQTGTGYNEQFF. Here the CDR3 DNA reads TGTGCCAGCAGCCAGACCGGGACAGGGTACAATGAGCAGTTCTTC. This sequence joins TRBV7-6 and TRBJ2-1; TRBD1 aligns across 9 bases. Germline lookup yields CDR1 SGHVS and CDR2 FNYEAQ. With V trimmed by 5 bases and J by 4 bases, 6 bases remained unmatched. This CDR3 region has 15 residues.